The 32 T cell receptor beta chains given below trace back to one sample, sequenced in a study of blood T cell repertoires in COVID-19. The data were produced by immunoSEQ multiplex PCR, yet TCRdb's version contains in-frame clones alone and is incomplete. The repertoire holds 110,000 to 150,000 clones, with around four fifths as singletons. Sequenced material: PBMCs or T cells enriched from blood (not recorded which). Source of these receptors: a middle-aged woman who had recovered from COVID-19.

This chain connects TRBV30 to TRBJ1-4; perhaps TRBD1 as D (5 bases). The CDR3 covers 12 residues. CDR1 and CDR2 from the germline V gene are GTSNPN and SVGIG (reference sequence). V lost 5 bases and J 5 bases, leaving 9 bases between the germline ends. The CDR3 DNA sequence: TGTGCCTGGGCAGGGTTGAATGAAAAACTGTTTTTT. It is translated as CAWAGLNEKLFF.

The CDR3 bases are TGTGCCAGCAGTCGAACACCAGGACAGAACACTGAAGCTTTCTTT. Translation: CASSRTPGQNTEAFF. The V call is TRBV6-5, the J call TRBJ1-1, with D maybe TRBD1 (5 bases). The CDR3 runs to 15 residues. Trimming shortened V by 5 bases and J by 1 base, and 14 bases separated the two germline ends. In germline, CDR1 is MNHEY, CDR2 SVGAGI.

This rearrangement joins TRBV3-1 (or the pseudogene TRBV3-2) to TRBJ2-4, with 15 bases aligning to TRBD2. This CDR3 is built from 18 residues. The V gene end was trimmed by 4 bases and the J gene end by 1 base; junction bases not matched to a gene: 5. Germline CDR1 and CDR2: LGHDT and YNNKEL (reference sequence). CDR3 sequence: CASSRGTSGGTAKNIQYF. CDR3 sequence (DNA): TGTGCCAGCAGCCGCGGGACTAGCGGGGGGACTGCCAAAAACATTCAGTACTTC.

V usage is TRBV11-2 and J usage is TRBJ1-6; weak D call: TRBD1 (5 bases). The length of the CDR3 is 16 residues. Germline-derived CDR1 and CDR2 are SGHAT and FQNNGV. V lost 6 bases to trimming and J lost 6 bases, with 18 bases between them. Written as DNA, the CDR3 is TGTGCCAGCAGACAGGCCGGGGGACGAAGTAATTCACCCCTCCACTTT. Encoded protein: CASRQAGGRSNSPLHF.

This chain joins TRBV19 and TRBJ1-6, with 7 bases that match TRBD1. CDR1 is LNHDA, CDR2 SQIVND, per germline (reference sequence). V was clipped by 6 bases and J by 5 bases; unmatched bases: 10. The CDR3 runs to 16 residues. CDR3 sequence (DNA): TGTGCCAGTAGACTTAACACAGGGGAGGATAATTCACCCCTCCACTTT. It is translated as CASRLNTGEDNSPLHF.

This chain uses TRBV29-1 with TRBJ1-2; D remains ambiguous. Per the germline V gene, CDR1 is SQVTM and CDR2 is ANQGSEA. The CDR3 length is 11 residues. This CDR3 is CTRGRVQGYTF. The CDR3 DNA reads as TGCACCCGAGGGCGGGTTCAAGGCTACACCTTC.

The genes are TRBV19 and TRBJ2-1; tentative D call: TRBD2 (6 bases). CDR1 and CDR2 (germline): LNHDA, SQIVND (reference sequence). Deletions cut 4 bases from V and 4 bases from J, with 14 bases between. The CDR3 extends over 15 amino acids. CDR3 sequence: CASSNGRGAYNEQFF. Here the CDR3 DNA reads TGTGCCAGTAGTAATGGGCGGGGAGCATACAATGAGCAGTTCTTC. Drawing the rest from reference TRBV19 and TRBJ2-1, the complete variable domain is DGGITQSPKYLFRKEGQNVTLSCEQNLNHDAMYWYRQDPGQGLRLIYYSQIVNDFQKGDIAEGYSVSREKKESFPLTVTSAQKNPTAFYLCASSNGRGAYNEQFFGPGTRLTVL.

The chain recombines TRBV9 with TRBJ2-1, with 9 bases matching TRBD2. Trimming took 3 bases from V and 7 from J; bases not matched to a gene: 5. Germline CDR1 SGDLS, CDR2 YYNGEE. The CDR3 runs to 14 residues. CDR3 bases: TGTGCCAGCAGCGCGCTTAGCGGGAGAAATGAGCAGTTCTTC. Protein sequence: CASSALSGRNEQFF.

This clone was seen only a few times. In DNA, the CDR3 is TGTGCCAGCAGCCAACAGGGGGCGCTTGACACTGAAGCTTTCTTT. Its protein product is CASSQQGALDTEAFF. The J gene is TRBJ1-1, the V gene TRBV2, with 9 bases identical to TRBD1. There are 15 residues in the CDR3. CDR1 SNHLY and CDR2 FYNNEI come from the germline V gene. V lost 6 bases and J lost 3; bases outside the gene matches: 8.

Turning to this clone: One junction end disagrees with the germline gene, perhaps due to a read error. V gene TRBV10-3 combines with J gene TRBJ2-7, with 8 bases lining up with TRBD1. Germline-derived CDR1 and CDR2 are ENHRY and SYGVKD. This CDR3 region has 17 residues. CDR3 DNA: TGTGCCATCAGCGAGTCACAGGGGGACACCGGCAGGTACGAGCAGTACTTC. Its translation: CAISESQGDTGRYEQYF.

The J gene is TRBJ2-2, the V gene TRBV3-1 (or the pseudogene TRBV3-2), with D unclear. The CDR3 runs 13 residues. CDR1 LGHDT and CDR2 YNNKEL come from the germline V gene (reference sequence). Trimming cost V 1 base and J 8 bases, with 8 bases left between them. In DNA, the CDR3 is TGTGCCAGCAGCCAAGCCTCTAGGGGGGAGCTGTTTTTT. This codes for CASSQASRGELFF.

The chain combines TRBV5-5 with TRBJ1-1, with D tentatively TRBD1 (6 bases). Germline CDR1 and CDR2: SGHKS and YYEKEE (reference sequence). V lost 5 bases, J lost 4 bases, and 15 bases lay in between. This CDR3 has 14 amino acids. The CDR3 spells CASRSRQEFTEAFF. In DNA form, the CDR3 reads TGTGCCAGCAGATCGAGACAGGAGTTCACTGAAGCTTTCTTT.

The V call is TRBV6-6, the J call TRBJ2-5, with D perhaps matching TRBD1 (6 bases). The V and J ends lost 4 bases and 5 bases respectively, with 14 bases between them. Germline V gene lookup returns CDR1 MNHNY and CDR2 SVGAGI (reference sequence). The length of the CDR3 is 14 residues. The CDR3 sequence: CASSSLGAYETQYF. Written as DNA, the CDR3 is TGTGCCAGCAGTTCTCTGGGGGCCTATGAGACCCAGTACTTC.

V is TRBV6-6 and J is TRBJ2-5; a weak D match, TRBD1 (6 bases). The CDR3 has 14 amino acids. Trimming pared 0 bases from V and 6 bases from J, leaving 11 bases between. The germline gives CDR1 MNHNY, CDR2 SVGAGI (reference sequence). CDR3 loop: CASSYSGQGQTQYF. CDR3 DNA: TGTGCCAGCAGTTACTCGGGGCAGGGGCAGACCCAGTACTTC.

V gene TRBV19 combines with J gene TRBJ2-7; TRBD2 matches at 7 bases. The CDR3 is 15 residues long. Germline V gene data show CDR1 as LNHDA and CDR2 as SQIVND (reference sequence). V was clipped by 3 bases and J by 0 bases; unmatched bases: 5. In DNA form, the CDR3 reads TGTGCCAGTAGTATTACGGGAGGTAGCTCCTACGAGCAGTACTTC. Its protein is CASSITGGSSYEQYF.

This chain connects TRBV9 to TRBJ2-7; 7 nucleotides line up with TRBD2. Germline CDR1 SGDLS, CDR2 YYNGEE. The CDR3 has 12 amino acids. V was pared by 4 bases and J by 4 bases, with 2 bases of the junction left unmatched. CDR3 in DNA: TGTGCCAGCAGCAATAGCGGGTACGAGCAGTACTTC. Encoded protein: CASSNSGYEQYF.

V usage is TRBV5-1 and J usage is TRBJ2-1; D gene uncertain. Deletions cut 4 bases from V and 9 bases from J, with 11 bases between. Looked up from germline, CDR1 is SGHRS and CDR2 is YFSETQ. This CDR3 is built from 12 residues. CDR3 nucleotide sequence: TGCGCCAGCAGCCATCCCCCGGGTGAGCAGTTCTTC. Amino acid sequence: CASSHPPGEQFF.

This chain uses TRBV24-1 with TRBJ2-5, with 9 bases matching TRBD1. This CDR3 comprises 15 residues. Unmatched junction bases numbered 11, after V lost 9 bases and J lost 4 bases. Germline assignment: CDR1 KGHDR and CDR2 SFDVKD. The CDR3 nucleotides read TGTGCCACCCATTGGGGACAGGGACTACGAGAGACCCAGTACTTC. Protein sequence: CATHWGQGLRETQYF.

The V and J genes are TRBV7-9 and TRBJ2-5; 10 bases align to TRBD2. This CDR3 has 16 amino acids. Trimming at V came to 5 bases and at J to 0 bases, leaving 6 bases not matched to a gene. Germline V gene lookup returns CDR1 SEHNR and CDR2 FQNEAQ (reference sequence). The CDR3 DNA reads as TGTGCCAGCAGCGTATTTAGCGGGGGGTACCAAGAGACCCAGTACTTC. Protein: CASSVFSGGYQETQYF.

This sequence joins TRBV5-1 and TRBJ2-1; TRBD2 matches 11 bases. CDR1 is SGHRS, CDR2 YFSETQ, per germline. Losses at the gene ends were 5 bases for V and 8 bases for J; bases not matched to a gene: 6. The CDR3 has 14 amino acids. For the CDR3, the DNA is TGCGCCAGCAGTACTAGCGGGAGAAGGGATGAGCAGTTCTTC. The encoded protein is CASSTSGRRDEQFF. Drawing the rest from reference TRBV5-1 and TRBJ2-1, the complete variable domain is KAGVTQTPRYLIKTRGQQVTLSCSPISGHRSVSWYQQTPGQGLQFLFEYFSETQRNKGNFPGRFSGRQFSNSRSEMNVSTLELGDSALYLCASSTSGRRDEQFFGPGTRLTVL.

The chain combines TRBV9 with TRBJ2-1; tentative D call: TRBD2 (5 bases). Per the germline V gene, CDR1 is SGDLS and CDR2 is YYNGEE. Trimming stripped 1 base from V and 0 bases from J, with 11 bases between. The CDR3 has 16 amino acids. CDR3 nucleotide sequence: TGTGCCAGCAGCGTAACAAGCGGTACCTCCTACAATGAGCAGTTCTTC. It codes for CASSVTSGTSYNEQFF. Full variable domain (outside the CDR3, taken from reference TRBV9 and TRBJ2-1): DSGVTQTPKHLITATGQRVTLRCSPRSGDLSVYWYQQSLDQGLQFLIQYYNGEERAKGNILERFSAQQFPDLHSELNLSSLELGDSALYFCASSVTSGTSYNEQFFGPGTRLTVL.

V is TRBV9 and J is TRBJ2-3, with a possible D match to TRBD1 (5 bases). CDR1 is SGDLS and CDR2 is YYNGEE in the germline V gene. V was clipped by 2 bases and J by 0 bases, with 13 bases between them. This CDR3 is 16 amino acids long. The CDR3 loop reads CASSVGTGSSTDTQYF. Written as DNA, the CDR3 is TGTGCCAGCAGCGTGGGAACAGGCTCTAGCACAGATACGCAGTATTTT.

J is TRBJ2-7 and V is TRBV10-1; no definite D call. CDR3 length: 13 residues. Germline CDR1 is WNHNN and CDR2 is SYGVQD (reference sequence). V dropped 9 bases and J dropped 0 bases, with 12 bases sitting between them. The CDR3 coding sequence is TGCGCCAGGAACCCCGGTACCTCCTACGAGCAGTACTTC. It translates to CARNPGTSYEQYF.

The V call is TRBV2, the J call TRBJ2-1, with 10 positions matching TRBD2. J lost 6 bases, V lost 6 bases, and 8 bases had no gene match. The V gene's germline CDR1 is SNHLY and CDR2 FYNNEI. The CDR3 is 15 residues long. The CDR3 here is CASRVLAGAPNEQFF. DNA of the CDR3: TGTGCCAGCAGGGTCCTAGCGGGAGCCCCCAATGAGCAGTTCTTC.

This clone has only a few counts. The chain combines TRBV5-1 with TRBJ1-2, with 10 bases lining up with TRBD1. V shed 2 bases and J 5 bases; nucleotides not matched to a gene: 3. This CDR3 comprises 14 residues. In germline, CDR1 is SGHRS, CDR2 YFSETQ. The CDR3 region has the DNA TGCGCCAGCAGCTTTGGACAGGGGGGGTATGGCTACACCTTC. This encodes CASSFGQGGYGYTF.

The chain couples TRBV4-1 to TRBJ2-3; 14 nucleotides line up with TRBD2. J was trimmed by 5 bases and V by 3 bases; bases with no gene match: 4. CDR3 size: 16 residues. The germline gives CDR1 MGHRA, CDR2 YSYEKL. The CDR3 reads CASSQGLAGVIDTQYF. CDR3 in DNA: TGCGCCAGCAGCCAGGGACTAGCGGGAGTGATAGATACGCAGTATTTT.

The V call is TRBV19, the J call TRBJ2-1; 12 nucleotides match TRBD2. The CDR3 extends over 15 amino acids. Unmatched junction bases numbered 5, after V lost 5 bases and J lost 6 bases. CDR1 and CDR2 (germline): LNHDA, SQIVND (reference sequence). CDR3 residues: CASSHGLAGPNEQFF. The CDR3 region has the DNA TGTGCCAGTAGTCATGGACTAGCGGGACCCAATGAGCAGTTCTTC. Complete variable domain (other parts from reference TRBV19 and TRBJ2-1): DGGITQSPKYLFRKEGQNVTLSCEQNLNHDAMYWYRQDPGQGLRLIYYSQIVNDFQKGDIAEGYSVSREKKESFPLTVTSAQKNPTAFYLCASSHGLAGPNEQFFGPGTRLTVL.

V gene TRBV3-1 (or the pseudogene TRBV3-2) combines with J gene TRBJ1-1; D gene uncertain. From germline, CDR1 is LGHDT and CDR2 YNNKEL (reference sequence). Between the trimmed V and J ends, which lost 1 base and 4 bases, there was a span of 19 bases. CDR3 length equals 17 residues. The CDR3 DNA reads TGTGCCAGCAGCCAAGGTCGCACGGTGCAGGTAGGCACTGAAGCTTTCTTT. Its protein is CASSQGRTVQVGTEAFF.

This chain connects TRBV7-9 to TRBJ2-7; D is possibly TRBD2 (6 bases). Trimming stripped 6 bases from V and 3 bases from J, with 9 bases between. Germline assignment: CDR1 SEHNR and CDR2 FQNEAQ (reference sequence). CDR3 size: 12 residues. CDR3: CASSQAGYEQYF. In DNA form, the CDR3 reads TGTGCCAGCAGTCAAGCGGGCTACGAGCAGTACTTC.

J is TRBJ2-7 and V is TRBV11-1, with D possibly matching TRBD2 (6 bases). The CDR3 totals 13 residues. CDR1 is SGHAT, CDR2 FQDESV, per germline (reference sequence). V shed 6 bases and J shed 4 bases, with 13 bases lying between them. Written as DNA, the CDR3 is TGTGCCAGCAGGCGGGATCAGAATTACGAGCAGTACTTC. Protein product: CASRRDQNYEQYF.

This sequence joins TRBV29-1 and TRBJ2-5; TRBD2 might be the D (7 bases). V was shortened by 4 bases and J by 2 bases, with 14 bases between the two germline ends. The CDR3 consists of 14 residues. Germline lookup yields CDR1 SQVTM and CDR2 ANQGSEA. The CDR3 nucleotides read TGCAGCGTTGCAAAGGGGGGGCCACAAGAGACCCAGTACTTC. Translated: CSVAKGGPQETQYF.

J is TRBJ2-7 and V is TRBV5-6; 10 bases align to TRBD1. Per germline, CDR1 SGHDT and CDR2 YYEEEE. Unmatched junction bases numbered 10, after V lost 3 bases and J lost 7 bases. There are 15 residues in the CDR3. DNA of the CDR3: TGTGCCAGCAGCTCGAGGAGGACAGGGGGGCTTGAGCAGTACTTC. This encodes CASSSRRTGGLEQYF.